The clone carrying this T cell receptor beta chain was picked up many times. Its antigen is currently unknown. These data originate in a study of breast tumors, draining lymph nodes, adjacent tissues. The study, taken as a whole, reports: The lymph node origin of tumor T cells was framed as consistent with a hypothesis, not demonstrated. The data were judged consistent with most tumor T cells coming from lymph node and expanding in tumor. Tumor repertoires ranked between lymph nodes and nontumor tissue in diversity, with V and J gene preferences.

Looked up from germline, CDR1 is LNHDA and CDR2 is SQIVND (reference sequence). CDR3 length: 14 amino acids. Trimming shortened V by 2 bases and J by 3 bases, and 10 bases separated the two germline ends. The lymph nodes were axillary draining lymph nodes from breast cancer patients. One entry per CDR3 protein results from TCRdb running MiXCR on the multiplex PCR reads. The table records 200,000 to 250,000 distinct CDR3 sequences, 30% to 35% of them present only once. The TCR sequence derives from a female donor with breast cancer. Some clones in this sample may be carry-over from other donors' samples. Input material: axillary lymph node tissue. This chain uses TRBV19 with TRBJ1-2; no firm D call. Here the CDR3 DNA reads TGTGCCAGTAGTATAACGGGTTTCGACTATGGCTACACCTTC. Protein: CASSITGFDYGYTF.